This T cell receptor beta chain appears in the sequencing data of a study of beta chain features in type 1 diabetes. Study-level points and caveats: Sequencing of cDNA might inflate the share of cells that strongly express TCR. There was a moderate but significant shortening of TCRB CDR3s in all four CD4+ subsets of Type 1 diabetes patients. Compared with healthy donors, patients appeared to share more similar naive, central memory and regulatory TCRB repertoires. Shorter templates might be favored by PCR, equally in patients and controls.

This clone was counted only a few times. Its antigen is unidentified. The single heparinised draw taken from each donor contained roughly 100 mL of blood on average. cDNA synthesis used the whole RNA isolate, giving expressed TCRB sequences. Some clones are missing from TCRdb's copy, which holds only in-frame ones; the method was immunoSEQ multiplex PCR. The repertoire consists of some 350,000 clones, with 13% occurring once and the leading ten covering approximately 0.016%. CDR1 and CDR2 from the germline V gene are SGHRS and YFSETQ. V was trimmed by 1 base and J by 8 bases, leaving 10 bases between them. CDR3 length: 13 residues.

The TCR was taken from a woman younger than 35 with type 1 diabetes. Source material: naive CD4+ T cells from blood. The genes are TRBV5-1 and TRBJ1-5, with unresolved D. The CDR3 is CASSLMGIEPQHF. The CDR3 coding sequence is TGCGCCAGCAGCTTGATGGGCATTGAGCCCCAGCATTTT.